One and the same sample provided the 26 T cell receptor beta chains below, sequenced in a study of shared clonotypes between healthy human individuals. This table comes from immunoSEQ multiplex PCR, and its TCRdb copy is limited to in-frame clones, with some not included. Among some 2,400,000 clones listed, approximately 94% were seen once. The specimen sequenced was naive CD4+ T cells sorted from blood. Subset denoted: CD45RA+ positively selected. These receptors came from a man aged 18 to 30 in good health.

This clone has just one count. The chain employs TRBV19 and TRBJ1-1; the D is unclear. V lost 7 bases and J 0 bases, leaving 9 bases between the germline ends. The length of the CDR3 is 13 residues. The germline CDR1 and CDR2 sequences are LNHDA and SQIVND (reference sequence). The CDR3 DNA reads TGTGCCAGTAACGTGGGGTTGAACACTGAAGCTTTCTTT. Its translation is CASNVGLNTEAFF.

J is TRBJ1-3 and V is TRBV5-1, with a possible D match to TRBD1 (5 bases). Trimming took 4 bases from V and 4 from J, leaving 18 bases between them. The CDR3 loop spans 16 amino acids. Germline assignment: CDR1 SGHRS and CDR2 YFSETQ. CDR3 residues: CASSQQAPGTGNTIYF. DNA of the CDR3: TGCGCCAGCAGCCAACAGGCCCCAGGCACAGGAAACACCATATATTTT.

This chain links TRBV28 with TRBJ1-2; D is possibly TRBD1 (6 bases). Trimming removed 4 bases at V and 10 bases at J, with 22 bases between. CDR3 length: 15 residues. CDR1 is MDHEN and CDR2 is SYDVKM in the germline V gene. CDR3 DNA: TGTGCCAGCAGTTCCGCAGAACAGGGAAAAAAGGACTACACCTTC. It specifies CASSSAEQGKKDYTF.

V is TRBV29-1 and J is TRBJ1-1; 8 bases agree with TRBD1. The CDR3 runs 14 residues. Germline assignment: CDR1 SQVTM and CDR2 ANQGSEA. After removal of 6 bases from V and 1 base from J, the junction contained 7 bases not matched to a gene. This chain's CDR3 is CSVGPGTGNTEAFF. The CDR3 DNA sequence: TGCAGCGTAGGGCCCGGGACAGGGAACACTGAAGCTTTCTTT.

The rearrangement joins TRBV18 to TRBJ2-5, with D unclear. The V end was cut by 3 bases, the J end by 4 bases, with 15 bases between. CDR3 length: 15 residues. Germline V gene data show CDR1 as KGHSH and CDR2 as LQKENI. CDR3 nucleotide sequence: TGTGCCAGCTCACCGTTAGGGCTTAAGGGAGAGACCCAGTACTTC. This encodes CASSPLGLKGETQYF.

V and J are TRBV2 and TRBJ1-1; 8 bases map to TRBD1. The germline CDR1 and CDR2 sequences are SNHLY and FYNNEI. The CDR3 totals 12 residues. V lost 6 bases and J lost 3; bases outside the gene matches: 0. CDR3 nucleotide sequence: TGTGCCAGCAGGACAGGGGACACTGAAGCTTTCTTT. It specifies CASRTGDTEAFF.

V is TRBV11-2 and J is TRBJ2-1; D is ambiguous. The length of the CDR3 is 16 residues. Germline values: CDR1 SGHAT, CDR2 FQNNGV. The germline V and J ends were trimmed by 3 bases and 0 bases, with 12 bases remaining between them. This CDR3 is CASSFSGISSYNEQFF. For the CDR3, the DNA is TGTGCCAGCAGCTTCTCGGGCATAAGCTCCTACAATGAGCAGTTCTTC.

Notes on this clone: The sample carries other DNA sequences with the same CDR3. The chain links TRBV5-1 to TRBJ1-2; no reliable D call. The germline V and J ends were trimmed by 0 bases and 3 bases, with 9 bases remaining between them. Germline V lookup: CDR1 SGHRS, CDR2 YFSETQ. The CDR3 is 14 residues long. CDR3 nucleotides: TGCGCCAGCAGCTTGGCCCTCGGAGACTATGGCTACACCTTC. It codes for CASSLALGDYGYTF. Combining the CDR3 with reference TRBV5-1 and TRBJ1-2 gives the whole variable domain KAGVTQTPRYLIKTRGQQVTLSCSPISGHRSVSWYQQTPGQGLQFLFEYFSETQRNKGNFPGRFSGRQFSNSRSEMNVSTLELGDSALYLCASSLALGDYGYTFGSGTRLTVV.

The chain combines TRBV6-6 with TRBJ1-2; D is undetermined. This CDR3 region has 14 residues. V was clipped by 0 bases and J by 4 bases, with 9 bases between them. Germline assignment: CDR1 MNHNY and CDR2 SVGAGI (reference sequence). CDR3 amino acids: CASSYSIGPYGYTF. CDR3 DNA sequence: TGTGCCAGCAGTTACTCGATAGGTCCCTATGGCTACACCTTC.

Worth noting for this clone: Other DNA variants within this sample encode the same CDR3. The rearrangement joins TRBV5-1 to TRBJ2-3; D is uncertain. Looked up from germline, CDR1 is SGHRS and CDR2 is YFSETQ. The CDR3 has 14 residues. Between the trimmed V and J ends, which lost 2 bases and 0 bases, there was a span of 7 bases. CDR3 loop: CASSLRGSTDTQYF. The CDR3, as DNA: TGCGCCAGCAGCTTAAGAGGTAGCACAGATACGCAGTATTTT.

The rearrangement uses TRBV18 and TRBJ1-3; D call uncertain. Germline V gives CDR1 KGHSH, CDR2 LQKENI. V gave up 0 bases and J gave up 2 bases, with 14 bases separating them. The CDR3 loop spans 17 amino acids. The CDR3 bases are TGTGCCAGCTCACCACCCGGGTCCCGGGGTCCTGGAAACACCATATATTTT. Translation gives CASSPPGSRGPGNTIYF.

Only one count was recorded for this clone. The chain combines TRBV28 with TRBJ2-7, with 11 bases lining up with TRBD1. CDR3 length: 17 amino acids. V gave up 6 bases and J gave up 5 bases; unmatched junction bases: 15. Germline assignment: CDR1 MDHEN and CDR2 SYDVKM. CDR3 coding DNA: TGTGCCAGCAGAAGGCCGGGGACAGGGGGTCTCCTTGACGAGCAGTACTTC. It codes for CASRRPGTGGLLDEQYF.

The genes are TRBV7-9 and TRBJ2-5, with D perhaps being TRBD1 or TRBD2 (6 bases each). This CDR3 is 13 amino acids long. Trimming took 8 bases from V and 6 from J, leaving 16 bases between them. From germline, CDR1 is SEHNR and CDR2 FQNEAQ (reference sequence). The CDR3 bases are TGTGCCAGCCTTCCGAATGGGGGGCAGACCCAGTACTTC. This sequence encodes CASLPNGGQTQYF.

Of note for this clone: Additional DNA sequences in this sample encode the identical CDR3. J is TRBJ1-5 and V is TRBV19, with TRBD1 matching 7 bases. V was pared by 7 bases and J by 1 base, with 7 bases of the junction left unmatched. Germline V gives CDR1 LNHDA, CDR2 SQIVND (reference sequence). This CDR3 region has 15 residues. CDR3 amino acids: CASKTDRDSNQPQHF. Here the CDR3 DNA reads TGTGCCAGTAAGACTGACAGGGACAGCAATCAGCCCCAGCATTTT.

V gene TRBV30 combines with J gene TRBJ1-4, with 10 bases fitting TRBD1. Germline assignment: CDR1 GTSNPN and CDR2 SVGIG (reference sequence). The J segment lost 8 bases and the V segment lost 3 bases, leaving 3 bases of the junction unmatched. The CDR3 spans 13 residues. Here the CDR3 reads CAWRPDRGEKLFF. In nucleotides, the CDR3 is TGTGCCTGGAGACCGGACAGGGGGGAAAAACTGTTTTTT.

The V call is TRBV7-9, the J call TRBJ2-3; 7 bases fit TRBD2. Germline loops: CDR1 SEHNR, CDR2 FQNEAQ (reference sequence). The length of the CDR3 is 15 residues. V shed 3 bases, J shed 2 bases, and the junction held 5 bases outside the gene matches. CDR3 sequence reads: CASSFGLAVTDTQYF. CDR3 nucleotides: TGTGCCAGCAGCTTTGGGCTAGCGGTCACAGATACGCAGTATTTT.

V is TRBV14 and J is TRBJ1-6; D ambiguous. The CDR3 totals 16 residues. V lost 1 base and J lost 3, with 10 bases in between. Per the germline V gene, CDR1 is SGHDN and CDR2 is FVKESK. The CDR3 protein is CASSQGGSRYNSPLHF. CDR3 nucleotide sequence: TGTGCCAGCAGCCAAGGAGGGTCGCGCTATAATTCACCCCTCCACTTT.

Here the CDR3 reads CSVEDHGRGMLGYTF. In DNA form, the CDR3 reads TGCAGCGTTGAAGATCACGGCAGGGGAATGTTGGGCTACACCTTC. J is TRBJ1-2 and V is TRBV29-1; possible D gene TRBD1, 6 bases. The germline V gene has CDR1 SQVTM and CDR2 ANQGSEA. This CDR3 is 15 amino acids long. V gave up 0 bases and J gave up 8 bases, with 19 bases separating them.

This clone was observed once. This chain links TRBV19 with TRBJ1-2, with 7 bases that match TRBD1. In germline, CDR1 is LNHDA, CDR2 SQIVND (reference sequence). The CDR3 is 14 amino acids. The ends lost 8 bases at V and 4 bases at J; junction bases unmatched: 10. In DNA form, the CDR3 reads TGTGCCAGTCAAAGTCCCGGGACAGCCTATGGCTACACCTTC. Translated: CASQSPGTAYGYTF.

The chain recombines TRBV7-2 with TRBJ1-6, with TRBD1 matching over 9 bases. The CDR3 spans 18 residues. Germline V gene lookup returns CDR1 SGHTA and CDR2 FQGNSA. The V gene end was trimmed by 5 bases and the J gene end by 9 bases; junction bases not matched to a gene: 17. CDR3 loop: CASSPGQGFVSIGSPLHF. In DNA form, the CDR3 reads TGTGCCAGCAGCCCCGGACAGGGGTTTGTTAGTATAGGTTCACCCCTCCACTTT.

This chain links TRBV7-9 with TRBJ2-2; perhaps TRBD1 as D (6 bases). V lost 7 bases and J lost 6, with 18 bases in between. The germline CDR1 and CDR2 sequences are SEHNR and FQNEAQ (reference sequence). The CDR3 runs 15 residues. CDR3 nucleotides: TGTGCCAGCAACACCCAAGGGGGTGGTTCCGGGGAGCTGTTTTTT. Translated, it gives CASNTQGGGSGELFF.

The V and J genes are TRBV9 and TRBJ2-5, with 9 bases that match TRBD2. The germline V gene has CDR1 SGDLS and CDR2 YYNGEE. This CDR3 has 18 amino acids. The J segment lost 5 bases and the V segment lost 0 bases, leaving 14 bases of the junction unmatched. The CDR3 DNA reads TGTGCCAGCAGCGTAGCGTTGGTTAGCGGGAGTTTACAGGAGACCCAGTACTTC. Translated, it gives CASSVALVSGSLQETQYF. Drawing the rest from reference TRBV9 and TRBJ2-5, the complete variable domain is DSGVTQTPKHLITATGQRVTLRCSPRSGDLSVYWYQQSLDQGLQFLIQYYNGEERAKGNILERFSAQQFPDLHSELNLSSLELGDSALYFCASSVALVSGSLQETQYFGPGTRLLVL.

The chain has TRBV5-6 and TRBJ2-4; D ambiguous. The germline CDR1 and CDR2 sequences are SGHDT and YYEEEE. The CDR3 contains 13 residues. The V end was cut by 3 bases, the J end by 7 bases, with 11 bases between. For the CDR3, the DNA is TGTGCCAGCAGCTCGACCCTATTGAACATTCAGTACTTC. Its translation is CASSSTLLNIQYF.

The rearrangement uses TRBV18 and TRBJ2-3; 7 nucleotides line up with TRBD1. Per germline, CDR1 KGHSH and CDR2 LQKENI. The CDR3 totals 14 residues. Unmatched junction bases numbered 6, after V lost 5 bases and J lost 4 bases. CDR3 coding DNA: TGTGCCAGCTCAGCGACAGGGTACCCAGATACGCAGTATTTT. Protein product: CASSATGYPDTQYF.

This chain's CDR3 is CASSSGHRSYEQYF. The CDR3 DNA is TGTGCCAGCTCCTCCGGGCATCGGTCCTACGAGCAGTACTTC. The chain has TRBV28 and TRBJ2-7; D gene ambiguous. The CDR3 is 14 amino acids. The germline CDR1 and CDR2 sequences are MDHEN and SYDVKM. Trimming left V 8 bases short and J 1 base short, with 15 bases between.

This rearrangement joins TRBV19 to TRBJ1-1; a weak D match, TRBD1 (6 bases). Trimming left V 5 bases short and J 0 bases short, with 10 bases between. CDR3 length: 14 residues. Germline CDR1 and CDR2: LNHDA and SQIVND (reference sequence). CDR3 sequence: CASSSTGMNTEAFF. Here the CDR3 DNA reads TGTGCCAGTAGTTCTACAGGGATGAACACTGAAGCTTTCTTT. Full variable domain (remainder filled in from reference TRBV19 and TRBJ1-1): DGGITQSPKYLFRKEGQNVTLSCEQNLNHDAMYWYRQDPGQGLRLIYYSQIVNDFQKGDIAEGYSVSREKKESFPLTVTSAQKNPTAFYLCASSSTGMNTEAFFGQGTRLTVV.